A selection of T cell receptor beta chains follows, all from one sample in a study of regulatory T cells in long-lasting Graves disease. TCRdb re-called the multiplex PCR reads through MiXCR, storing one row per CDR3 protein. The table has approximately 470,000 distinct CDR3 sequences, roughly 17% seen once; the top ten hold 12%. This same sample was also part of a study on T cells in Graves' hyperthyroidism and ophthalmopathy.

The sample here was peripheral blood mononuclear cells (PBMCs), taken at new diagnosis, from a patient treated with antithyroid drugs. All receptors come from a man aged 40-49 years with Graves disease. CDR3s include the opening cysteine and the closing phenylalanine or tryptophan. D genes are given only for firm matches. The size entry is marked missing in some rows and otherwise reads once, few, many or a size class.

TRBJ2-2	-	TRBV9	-	CASSVGQTQNTGELFF	TGTGCCAGCAGCGTTGGACAGACACAGAACACCGGGGAGCTGTTTTTT
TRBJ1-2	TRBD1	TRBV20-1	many	CSASQGEDYGYTF	TGCAGTGCGTCTCAGGGGGAGGACTATGGCTACACCTTC
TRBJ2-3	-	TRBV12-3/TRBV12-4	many	CASRHGQSTDTQYF	TGTGCCAGCAGACATGGACAAAGCACAGATACGCAGTATTTT
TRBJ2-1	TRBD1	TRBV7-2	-	CASSFIQGARMNNEQFF	TGTGCCAGCAGCTTTATTCAGGGGGCCAGAATGAACAATGAGCAGTTCTTC
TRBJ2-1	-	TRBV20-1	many	CSARDAILVGHEQFF	TGCAGTGCTAGAGATGCCATACTAGTTGGCCATGAGCAGTTCTTC
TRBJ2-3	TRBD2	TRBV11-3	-	CASSYEGLAGVGGTDTQYF	TGTGCCAGCAGCTACGAGGGACTAGCGGGAGTCGGAGGGACAGATACGCAGTATTTT
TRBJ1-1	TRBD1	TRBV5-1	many	CASRIQGENTEAFF	TGCGCCAGCAGAATTCAGGGGGAGAACACTGAAGCTTTCTTT
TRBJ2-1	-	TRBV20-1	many	CSCPGPSSYNEQFF	TGCAGTTGCCCCGGGCCTAGCTCCTACAATGAGCAGTTCTTC
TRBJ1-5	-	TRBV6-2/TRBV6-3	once	CASSYSESRGQPQHF	TGTGCCAGCAGTTACTCGGAGAGTAGGGGTCAGCCCCAGCATTTT
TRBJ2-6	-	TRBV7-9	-	CASSQTVVRSGANVLTF	TGTGCCAGCAGCCAAACGGTTGTGCGCTCTGGGGCCAACGTCCTGACTTTC
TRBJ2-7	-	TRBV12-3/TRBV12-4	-	CASSTKYYEQYF	TGTGCCAGCAGTACAAAATACTACGAGCAGTACTTC
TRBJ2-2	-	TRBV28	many	CASTGTFYTGELFF	TGTGCCAGCACCGGGACTTTTTACACCGGGGAGCTGTTTTTT
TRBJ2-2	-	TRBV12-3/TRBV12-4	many	CASSLSGVDTGELFF	TGTGCCAGCAGTTTATCGGGGGTGGACACCGGGGAGCTGTTTTTT
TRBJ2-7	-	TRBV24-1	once	CATSDSLRGAREQYF	TGTGCCACCAGTGATTCCCTGAGGGGGGCGAGGGAGCAGTACTTC
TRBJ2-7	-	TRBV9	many	CASSPRSRDEQYF	TGTGCCAGCAGCCCCCGGTCGCGGGACGAGCAGTACTTC
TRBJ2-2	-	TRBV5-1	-	CADSLRAVGELFF	TGCGCCGACTCCCTTCGAGCTGTCGGGGAGCTGTTTTTT
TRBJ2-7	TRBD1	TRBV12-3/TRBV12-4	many	CASSPTGQRTEQYF	TGTGCCAGCAGCCCAACGGGACAGCGAACAGAGCAGTACTTC
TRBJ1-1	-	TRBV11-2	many	CASSFEYTEAFF	TGTGCCAGCAGCTTTGAGTACACTGAAGCTTTCTTT
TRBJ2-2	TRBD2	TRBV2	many	CASRATSGRWGGELFF	TGTGCCAGCAGAGCGACTAGCGGGAGATGGGGCGGGGAGCTGTTTTTT
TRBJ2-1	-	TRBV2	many	CASSVGGGGNEQFF	TGTGCCAGCAGTGTAGGGGGGGGAGGCAATGAGCAGTTCTTC
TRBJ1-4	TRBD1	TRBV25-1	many	CASSEQGANEKLFF	TGTGCCAGCAGTGAACAGGGGGCTAATGAAAAACTGTTTTTT
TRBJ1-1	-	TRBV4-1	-	CASSQVIRGPKHTEAFF	TGCGCCAGCAGCCAAGTAATACGGGGACCTAAGCACACTGAAGCTTTCTTT
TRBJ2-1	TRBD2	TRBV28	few	CASSLSSGRAYYNEQFF	TGTGCCAGCAGTTTATCTAGCGGGAGGGCCTACTACAATGAGCAGTTCTTC
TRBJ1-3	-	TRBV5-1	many	CASSLPASGNTIYF	TGTGCCAGCAGCTTGCCCGCCTCTGGAAACACCATATATTTT
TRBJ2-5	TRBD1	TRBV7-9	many	CASSLAGAAGGFSETQYF	TGTGCCAGCAGCTTAGCGGGTGCGGCAGGGGGCTTTTCAGAGACCCAGTACTTC
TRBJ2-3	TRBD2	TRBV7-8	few	CASSLFLAGAAADTQYF	TGTGCCAGCAGCTTATTTCTCGCGGGAGCAGCGGCAGATACGCAGTATTTT
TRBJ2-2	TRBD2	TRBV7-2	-	CASKEWQGLAGGPGELFF	TGTGCCAGCAAAGAGTGGCAGGGACTAGCGGGAGGACCCGGGGAGCTGTTTTTT
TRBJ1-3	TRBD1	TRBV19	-	CASHRDPRDRTYGGNTIYF	TGTGCCAGTCATCGAGACCCCCGGGACAGAACTTACGGTGGAAACACCATATATTTT
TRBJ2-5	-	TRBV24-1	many	CATSDLWRGMETQYF	TGTGCCACCAGTGATTTATGGAGAGGAATGGAGACCCAGTACTTC
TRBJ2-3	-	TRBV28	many	CASSLRKDTQYF	TGTGCCAGCAGTTTACGAAAAGATACGCAGTATTTT
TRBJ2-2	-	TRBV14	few	CASSLSARGGELFF	TGTGCCAGCAGCCTCTCTGCCCGGGGCGGGGAGCTGTTTTTT
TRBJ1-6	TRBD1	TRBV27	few	CASSFTGGISPLHF	TGTGCCAGCAGTTTTACAGGGGGCATTTCACCCCTCCACTTT
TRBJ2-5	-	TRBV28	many	CASSWRGEETQYF	TGTGCCAGCAGTTGGAGGGGGGAGGAGACCCAGTACTTC
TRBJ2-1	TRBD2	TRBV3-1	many	CASSHGGGVEDEQFF	TGTGCCAGCAGCCACGGGGGGGGAGTTGAGGATGAGCAGTTCTTC
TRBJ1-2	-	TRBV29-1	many	CSVEGGKRNYGYTF	TGCAGCGTTGAAGGGGGGAAGAGGAACTATGGCTACACCTTC
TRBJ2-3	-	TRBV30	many	CAWSVLGSVSTDTQYF	TGTGCCTGGAGTGTACTTGGCTCCGTTAGCACAGATACGCAGTATTTT
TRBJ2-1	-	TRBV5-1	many	CASSPLENEQFF	TGCGCCAGCAGCCCACTAGAAAACGAGCAGTTCTTC
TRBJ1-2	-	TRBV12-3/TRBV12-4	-	CASSLTASRRLYGYTF	TGTGCCAGCAGTTTAACAGCATCGCGAAGACTTTATGGCTACACCTTC
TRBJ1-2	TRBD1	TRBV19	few	CASSIPTGGGRVYTF	TGTGCCAGTAGTATACCTACAGGGGGCGGCCGCGTCTACACCTTC
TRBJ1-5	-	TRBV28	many	CASSFFTAAQPQHF	TGTGCCAGCAGTTTTTTTACAGCCGCTCAGCCCCAGCATTTT
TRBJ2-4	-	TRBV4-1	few	CASSQERLAKNIQYF	TGCGCCAGCAGCCAAGAGCGCTTAGCCAAAAACATTCAGTACTTC
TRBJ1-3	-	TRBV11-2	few	CASSRNRAAGNTIYF	TGTGCCAGCAGCCGCAACAGGGCTGCTGGAAACACCATATATTTT
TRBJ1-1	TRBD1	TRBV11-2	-	CASSSTGQGGTEALF	TGTGCCAGCAGCTCCACAGGACAGGGGGGCACTGAAGCTCTCTTT
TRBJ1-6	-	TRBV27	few	CASSPGSAGGSPLHF	TGTGCCAGCAGCCCAGGTTCAGCCGGAGGTTCACCCCTCCACTTT
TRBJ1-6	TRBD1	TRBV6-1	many	CASSEGPGRGRSPLHF	TGTGCCAGCAGTGAAGGCCCGGGCAGGGGGCGTTCACCCCTCCACTTT
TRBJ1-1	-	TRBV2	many	CASSEEGEAFF	TGTGCCAGCAGTGAAGAAGGTGAAGCTTTCTTT
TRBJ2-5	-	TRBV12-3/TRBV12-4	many	CASSPEGPTFGTQYF	TGTGCCAGCAGTCCCGAAGGGCCGACTTTCGGGACCCAGTACTTC
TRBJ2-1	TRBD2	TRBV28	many	CASSLELAGGPHNEQFF	TGTGCCAGCAGTTTGGAACTAGCGGGAGGGCCCCACAATGAGCAGTTCTTC
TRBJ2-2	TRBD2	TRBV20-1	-	CSARTSGTGELFF	TGCAGTGCTAGGACTAGCGGGACCGGGGAGCTGTTTTTT
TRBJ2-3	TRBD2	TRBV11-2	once	CASSPGLAGEFADTQYF	TGTGCCAGCAGCCCGGGACTAGCGGGAGAATTTGCAGATACGCAGTATTTT
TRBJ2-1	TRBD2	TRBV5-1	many	CASSLLAGIDNEQFF	TGCGCCAGCAGCTTACTAGCGGGAATTGACAATGAGCAGTTCTTC
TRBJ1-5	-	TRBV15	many	CATSRDRNSNQPQHF	TGTGCCACCAGCAGAGACAGAAATAGCAATCAGCCCCAGCATTTT
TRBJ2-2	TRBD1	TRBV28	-	CASRDRGTTGELFF	TGTGCCAGTCGGGACAGAGGTACGACCGGGGAGCTGTTTTTT